The rows below give T cell receptor beta chains drawn from one sample of a study of neurological immune-mediated disorders. TCRdb re-called the 5' RACE reads through MiXCR, storing one row per CDR3 protein. The data show about 74,000 distinct CDR3 sequences, with 4% to 6% seen just once and approximately 7.4% held by the top ten. Sample: PBMCs. These receptors were collected from a man aged 18-30 years with multiple sclerosis. The CDR3 runs from the conserved cysteine through the conserved F or W. The order of the fields is D gene, V gene, clone size, J gene, CDR3 protein, CDR3 DNA. D genes are given only for firm matches. The size entry is marked missing in some rows and otherwise reads once, few, many or a size class.

D gene: TRBD2; V gene: TRBV7-2; clone size: many; J gene: TRBJ2-5; CDR3 protein: CASSARGGQETQYF; CDR3 DNA: TGTGCCAGCAGCGCCCGGGGGGGGCAAGAGACCCAGTACTTC
D gene: .; V gene: TRBV5-6; clone size: many; J gene: TRBJ1-5; CDR3 protein: CASSPGGGQPQHF; CDR3 DNA: TGTGCCAGCAGCCCGGGGGGCGGTCAGCCCCAGCATTTT
D gene: TRBD1; V gene: TRBV29-1; clone size: many; J gene: TRBJ1-2; CDR3 protein: CSVVGQGLYGYTF; CDR3 DNA: TGCAGCGTTGTAGGACAGGGGTTGTATGGCTACACCTTC
D gene: .; V gene: TRBV20-1; clone size: many; J gene: TRBJ1-1; CDR3 protein: CSARNLDRHEAFF; CDR3 DNA: TGCAGTGCTAGAAACTTGGACAGACATGAAGCTTTCTTT
D gene: .; V gene: TRBV20-1; clone size: many; J gene: TRBJ2-7; CDR3 protein: CSARVEGYYEQYF; CDR3 DNA: TGCAGTGCTAGAGTTGAGGGTTACTACGAGCAGTACTTC
D gene: TRBD1; V gene: TRBV6-2/TRBV6-3; clone size: many; J gene: TRBJ2-1; CDR3 protein: CASTLTFGTGSSYNEQFF; CDR3 DNA: TGTGCCAGCACTCTTACGTTCGGGACAGGGAGCTCCTACAATGAGCAGTTCTTC
D gene: .; V gene: TRBV20-1; clone size: many; J gene: TRBJ2-3; CDR3 protein: CSAGGGGEGDTQYF; CDR3 DNA: TGCAGTGCGGGCGGCGGAGGGGAAGGAGATACGCAGTATTTT
D gene: TRBD1; V gene: TRBV5-1; clone size: many; J gene: TRBJ1-1; CDR3 protein: CASSSGQGFSMNTEAFF; CDR3 DNA: TGCGCCAGCAGCTCCGGACAGGGTTTTTCCATGAACACTGAAGCTTTCTTT
D gene: TRBD2; V gene: TRBV4-3; clone size: many; J gene: TRBJ2-1; CDR3 protein: CASSQGGTSGRDEQFF; CDR3 DNA: TGCGCCAGCAGCCAAGGGGGGACTAGCGGGAGGGATGAGCAGTTCTTC
D gene: .; V gene: TRBV9; clone size: many; J gene: TRBJ2-1; CDR3 protein: CASSAQISSYNEQFF; CDR3 DNA: TGTGCCAGCAGCGCTCAAATTAGCTCCTACAATGAGCAGTTCTTC
D gene: TRBD2; V gene: TRBV7-6; clone size: many; J gene: TRBJ2-3; CDR3 protein: CASGTSVLFTDTQYF; CDR3 DNA: TGTGCCAGCGGCACTAGCGTACTGTTTACAGATACGCAGTATTTT
D gene: TRBD1; V gene: TRBV12-3/TRBV12-4; clone size: many; J gene: TRBJ2-1; CDR3 protein: CASSLTGSWEQFF; CDR3 DNA: TGTGCCAGCAGCCTGACAGGGTCATGGGAGCAGTTCTTC
D gene: .; V gene: TRBV7-2; clone size: many; J gene: TRBJ2-1; CDR3 protein: CASSLGGTEQFF; CDR3 DNA: TGTGCCAGCAGCTTAGGGGGGACAGAGCAGTTCTTC
D gene: TRBD1; V gene: TRBV7-2; clone size: many; J gene: TRBJ2-5; CDR3 protein: CASSSGQVTQETQYF; CDR3 DNA: TGTGCCAGCAGCTCAGGACAGGTTACCCAAGAGACCCAGTACTTC
D gene: .; V gene: TRBV7-2; clone size: many; J gene: TRBJ1-4; CDR3 protein: CASSLASYRTNEKLFF; CDR3 DNA: TGTGCCAGCAGCTTAGCCTCCTATAGGACGAATGAAAAACTGTTTTTT
D gene: .; V gene: TRBV25-1; clone size: many; J gene: TRBJ2-5; CDR3 protein: CASSESAQGGETQYF; CDR3 DNA: TGTGCCAGCAGTGAATCTGCACAGGGAGGGGAGACCCAGTACTTC
D gene: .; V gene: TRBV7-2; clone size: many; J gene: TRBJ2-3; CDR3 protein: CASSRDSLGGTQYF; CDR3 DNA: TGTGCCAGCAGCCGGGACAGTCTCGGGGGTACGCAGTATTTT
D gene: .; V gene: TRBV28; clone size: many; J gene: TRBJ1-5; CDR3 protein: CASSFPGSGQPQHF; CDR3 DNA: TGTGCCAGCAGTTTTCCAGGGTCAGGGCAGCCCCAGCATTTT
D gene: TRBD1; V gene: TRBV5-6; clone size: .; J gene: TRBJ1-5; CDR3 protein: CASSSRQGLLQPQNF; CDR3 DNA: TGTGCCAGCAGCTCGAGACAGGGGCTTCTTCAGCCCCAGAATTTT
D gene: .; V gene: TRBV5-1; clone size: many; J gene: TRBJ2-3; CDR3 protein: CASSLARSPDTQYF; CDR3 DNA: TGCGCCAGCAGCTTGGCTCGGAGCCCAGATACGCAGTATTTT
D gene: .; V gene: TRBV15; clone size: many; J gene: TRBJ2-7; CDR3 protein: CATSWTDYTYEQYF; CDR3 DNA: TGTGCCACCAGCTGGACAGATTATACCTACGAGCAGTACTTC
D gene: TRBD1; V gene: TRBV7-2; clone size: many; J gene: TRBJ2-1; CDR3 protein: CASSTQGGTYNEQFF; CDR3 DNA: TGTGCCAGCAGCACACAGGGGGGTACCTACAATGAGCAGTTCTTC
D gene: .; V gene: TRBV5-1; clone size: many; J gene: TRBJ2-1; CDR3 protein: CASSYQQGLQFF; CDR3 DNA: TGCGCCAGCAGCTACCAACAGGGCCTCCAGTTCTTC
D gene: .; V gene: TRBV5-1; clone size: many; J gene: TRBJ2-1; CDR3 protein: CASSPLGPPSYNEQFF; CDR3 DNA: TGCGCCAGCAGCCCCTTGGGACCCCCGTCGTACAATGAGCAGTTCTTC
D gene: TRBD2; V gene: TRBV18; clone size: many; J gene: TRBJ2-1; CDR3 protein: CASSPLSGNEQFF; CDR3 DNA: TGTGCCAGCTCACCACTTAGCGGGAATGAGCAGTTCTTC
D gene: .; V gene: TRBV27; clone size: many; J gene: TRBJ2-1; CDR3 protein: CASSQTGGVHNEQFF; CDR3 DNA: TGTGCCAGCAGCCAAACAGGGGGGGTCCACAATGAGCAGTTCTTC
D gene: TRBD2; V gene: TRBV10-3; clone size: many; J gene: TRBJ2-1; CDR3 protein: CAIQASGAGNEQFF; CDR3 DNA: TGTGCCATCCAGGCTAGCGGAGCGGGCAATGAGCAGTTCTTC
D gene: .; V gene: TRBV2; clone size: many; J gene: TRBJ2-7; CDR3 protein: CASSGGAGYEQYF; CDR3 DNA: TGTGCCAGCAGTGGGGGCGCAGGCTACGAGCAGTACTTC
D gene: .; V gene: TRBV12-3/TRBV12-4; clone size: many; J gene: TRBJ2-7; CDR3 protein: CASSLSRVVREGGHEQYF; CDR3 DNA: TGTGCCAGCAGTTTAAGCCGCGTCGTAAGGGAGGGGGGTCACGAGCAGTACTTC
D gene: TRBD2; V gene: TRBV7-2; clone size: many; J gene: TRBJ2-5; CDR3 protein: CASSRAGGPRETQYF; CDR3 DNA: TGTGCCAGCAGCAGAGCGGGAGGGCCGCGAGAGACCCAGTACTTC
D gene: .; V gene: TRBV29-1; clone size: many; J gene: TRBJ1-4; CDR3 protein: CSVAQGGVGEKLFF; CDR3 DNA: TGCAGCGTTGCACAGGGAGGTGTAGGGGAAAAACTGTTTTTT
D gene: TRBD2; V gene: TRBV7-9; clone size: many; J gene: TRBJ2-1; CDR3 protein: CASSAGGLAVNEQFF; CDR3 DNA: TGTGCCAGCAGCGCTGGTGGCCTAGCGGTCAATGAGCAGTTCTTC
D gene: TRBD1; V gene: TRBV20-1; clone size: many; J gene: TRBJ1-2; CDR3 protein: CSAWTGGDYGYTF; CDR3 DNA: TGCAGTGCGTGGACAGGGGGCGACTATGGCTACACCTTC
D gene: .; V gene: TRBV7-2; clone size: few; J gene: TRBJ1-1; CDR3 protein: CASSSQLQIGAFF; CDR3 DNA: TGTGCCAGCAGCTCCCAACTCCAAATAGGGGCTTTCTTT
D gene: .; V gene: TRBV12-3/TRBV12-4; clone size: few; J gene: TRBJ1-5; CDR3 protein: CASSVDIRNQPQNF; CDR3 DNA: TGTGCCAGCAGCGTGGACATTAGAAATCAGCCCCAGAATTTT
D gene: .; V gene: TRBV5-1; clone size: many; J gene: TRBJ2-3; CDR3 protein: CASSLASFTDTQYF; CDR3 DNA: TGCGCCAGCAGCTTGGCTAGTTTCACAGATACGCAGTATTTT
D gene: TRBD1; V gene: TRBV4-3; clone size: many; J gene: TRBJ2-3; CDR3 protein: CASSPRTGGYTDTQYF; CDR3 DNA: TGCGCCAGCAGCCCAAGGACAGGGGGTTATACAGATACGCAGTATTTT
D gene: TRBD2; V gene: TRBV15; clone size: many; J gene: TRBJ2-7; CDR3 protein: CATSRDRVAGVYEQYF; CDR3 DNA: TGTGCCACCAGCAGAGATCGGGTAGCGGGAGTCTACGAGCAGTACTTC
D gene: .; V gene: TRBV7-3; clone size: many; J gene: TRBJ2-5; CDR3 protein: CASSLNQRETQYF; CDR3 DNA: TGTGCCAGCAGCTTAAACCAGAGGGAGACCCAGTACTTC
D gene: .; V gene: TRBV6-2/TRBV6-3; clone size: many; J gene: TRBJ1-3; CDR3 protein: CASSRQAISGNTIYF; CDR3 DNA: TGTGCCAGCAGCAGACAGGCCATCTCTGGAAACACCATATATTTT